Sequencing of this T cell receptor (beta chain) was carried out in a study of regulatory T cells in long-lasting Graves disease. Study observations and caveats: Repertoires from persistent disease leaned toward TRBV28, TRBJ1-2 and TRBJ2-5.

Library construction for TCR beta used iRepertoire HTBI primers and Arm-PCR of CDR3 regions. Each CDR3 protein is one row after TCRdb ran MiXCR on the multiplex PCR reads. Of 350,000 to 450,000 distinct CDR3 sequences listed, around 17% are singletons. Time point denoted: newly diagnosed GD, antithyroid drugs for less than 3 months. RNA isolated from PBMCs was used to make the TCR library. This CDR3 has 16 residues. The V segment lost 1 base and the J segment 0 bases; nucleotides outside the gene matches: 2. Germline V CDR1 and CDR2: LGHNA, YNFKEQ. This clonotype was recorded many times. The antigen remains undetermined. These data also featured in a second study, about T cells in Graves' hyperthyroidism and ophthalmopathy.

The J gene is TRBJ2-3, the V gene TRBV4-2, with 9 bases identical to TRBD2. Sequenced material: peripheral blood mononuclear cells (PBMCs), taken at new diagnosis, from a patient treated with antithyroid drugs. The sequence came from a man aged 35-49 years with Graves disease. The CDR3 loop reads CASSQVLAGSTDTQYF. CDR3 DNA: TGTGCCAGCAGCCAAGTTCTAGCGGGAAGCACAGATACGCAGTATTTT.